The rows below give T cell receptor beta chains drawn from one sample of a study of cytomegalovirus exposure and HLA in healthy donors. Repertoires were generated with immunoSEQ multiplex PCR, while TCRdb's copy carries only in-frame clones and drops some. The sample lists 95,000 to 150,000 clones; roughly 80% were seen once. Source material: PBMCs. The receptors were sampled from a woman in her forties or fifties in good health and CMV-seronegative. Both conserved end residues are part of each CDR3. Fields, in order: J gene, clone size, V gene, D gene, CDR3 length, CDR3 protein, CDR3 DNA. D genes are given only for firm matches. Part of the rows lack a size; the others show once, few, many or a class for expanded clones.

TRBJ2-7 | - | TRBV6-1 | - | 15 | CAGKAGRDSAYEQYF | TGTGCCGGGAAAGCAGGCCGGGACTCAGCCTACGAGCAGTACTTC
TRBJ2-2 | - | TRBV5-1 | TRBD1 | 16 | CASSPSGGYNTGELFF | TGCGCCAGCAGCCCATCAGGGGGCTACAACACCGGGGAGCTGTTTTTT
TRBJ1-1 | - | TRBV7-9 | - | 13 | CASSLLEWTEAFF | TGTGCCAGCAGCTTGTTGGAGTGGACTGAAGCTTTCTTT
TRBJ1-2 | - | TRBV4-3 | TRBD1 | 15 | CASSQFYTGDEGYTF | TGCGCCAGCAGCCAATTTTATACAGGGGATGAAGGCTACACCTTC
TRBJ2-2 | - | TRBV11-3 | TRBD2 | 14 | CASSLGLAAGELFF | TGTGCCAGCAGCTTGGGACTAGCGGCCGGGGAGCTGTTTTTT
TRBJ2-7 | - | TRBV7-2 | - | 11 | CASSFYNEQYF | TGTGCCAGCAGCTTCTATAACGAGCAGTACTTC
TRBJ2-7 | - | TRBV7-7 | TRBD1 | 15 | CASSLDGTGAYEQYF | TGTGCTAGCAGCTTAGATGGGACAGGAGCCTACGAGCAGTACTTC
TRBJ2-6 | few | TRBV5-6 | - | 16 | CASSPPVVSGANVLTF | TGTGCCAGCAGCCCGCCGGTGGTCTCTGGGGCCAACGTCCTGACTTTC
TRBJ2-5 | - | TRBV19 | TRBD1 | 12 | CASMDRKETQYF | TGTGCCAGTATGGACAGGAAAGAGACCCAGTACTTC
TRBJ2-2 | - | TRBV19 | TRBD2 | 20 | CASSIDLGEGSPSNTGELFF | TGTGCCAGTAGTATAGATCTAGGGGAGGGTAGCCCCTCGAACACCGGGGAGCTGTTTTTT
TRBJ2-7 | - | TRBV7-2 | - | 13 | CASSFSSSYEQYF | TGTGCCAGCAGCTTCTCGAGCTCCTACGAGCAGTACTTC
TRBJ2-1 | - | TRBV2 | TRBD2 | 11 | CASRGGLAQFF | TGTGCCAGCAGAGGGGGACTAGCGCAGTTCTTC
TRBJ2-5 | - | TRBV28 | TRBD2 | 17 | CASSPRGLAGVTETQYF | TGTGCCAGCAGTCCTCGGGGACTAGCGGGAGTTACAGAGACCCAGTACTTC
TRBJ1-5 | - | TRBV7-8 | - | 15 | CASSASRGDNQPQHF | TGTGCCAGCAGCGCATCCCGGGGGGACAATCAGCCCCAGCATTTT
TRBJ1-1 | - | TRBV19 | - | 12 | CASSILEGWAFF | TGTGCCAGTAGTATTTTAGAGGGATGGGCTTTCTTT
TRBJ2-1 | - | TRBV2 | - | 13 | CASSIDRPLEQFF | TGTGCCAGCAGTATCGACAGGCCCCTTGAGCAGTTCTTC
TRBJ2-3 | - | TRBV6-6 | TRBD1 | 15 | CASSPQGQSTDTQYF | TGTGCCAGCAGCCCTCAGGGACAGTCGACAGATACGCAGTATTTT
TRBJ2-5 | - | TRBV7-9 | - | 11 | CASSPPGDQYF | TGTGCCAGCAGCCCCCCCGGAGACCAGTACTTC
TRBJ2-7 | - | TRBV18 | TRBD2 | 14 | CASSRDAGGHEQYF | TGTGCCAGCTCACGGGACGCGGGAGGGCACGAGCAGTACTTC
TRBJ1-5 | - | TRBV19 | TRBD1 | 16 | CASTDRANGGNQPQHF | TGTGCCAGTACCGACAGGGCAAACGGGGGCAATCAGCCCCAGCATTTT
TRBJ2-3 | - | TRBV28 | TRBD2 | 17 | CASSSPWSGNGGDTQYF | TGTGCCAGCAGTTCTCCATGGAGCGGGAATGGTGGAGATACGCAGTATTTT
TRBJ2-7 | - | TRBV5-4 | TRBD2 | 15 | CASSMGLAEGYEQYF | TGTGCCAGCAGCATGGGACTAGCGGAGGGCTACGAGCAGTACTTC
TRBJ1-4 | - | TRBV27 | - | 13 | CASSFLADEKLFF | TGTGCCAGCAGTTTTTTGGCGGATGAAAAACTGTTTTTT
TRBJ1-1 | - | TRBV28 | - | 11 | CASSIRTEAFF | TGTGCCAGCAGTATACGGACTGAAGCTTTCTTT
TRBJ2-1 | - | TRBV4-2 | - | 16 | CASGVSGRSSYNEQFF | TGTGCCAGCGGTGTTAGCGGAAGGAGCTCCTACAATGAGCAGTTCTTC
TRBJ1-1 | - | TRBV5-1 | - | 13 | CASSLVYNTEAFF | TGCGCCAGCAGCTTGGTCTACAACACTGAAGCTTTCTTT